The present T cell receptor beta chain was sequenced within a study of cytomegalovirus exposure and HLA in healthy donors. Trimming removed 2 bases from V and 3 bases from J; junction bases left unmatched: 3. The CDR3 sequence is 15 residues long. Germline assignment: CDR1 SGHTA and CDR2 FQGNSA. Primers included in the PCR were 60 Vbeta and 13 Jbeta primers. Libraries were prepared by immunoSEQ multiplex PCR; TCRdb keeps only in-frame clonotypes and omits some of them. The top ten hold around 3.6% of the sample, which has more than 90,000 clones, around 85% seen once. The chain has TRBV7-2 and TRBJ2-1; 8 bases align to TRBD2. The sample consisted of PBMCs. This clonotype originated in a man in his thirties or forties in good health and CMV-seronegative. The CDR3: CASSLTGTSYNEQFF. The CDR3 bases are TGTGCCAGCAGCTTAACCGGGACTAGCTACAATGAGCAGTTCTTC.